This T cell receptor beta chain was identified in a study of CD8 T cells in ankylosing spondylitis. In TCRdb, the 5' RACE reads were re-called with MiXCR into one record per CDR3 protein. The data show about 240,000 distinct CDR3 sequences, with more than 20% seen just once and approximately 0.61% held by the top ten. This clonotype was seen a single time. The antigen is not known. The CDR3 has 14 amino acids. Losses at the gene ends were 2 bases for V and 5 bases for J; bases not matched to a gene: 1. Whole-study findings and limits: Roughly eight highly homologous variants made up a TCR beta motif that seemed to typify ankylosing spondylitis blood. A CD8+ phenotype characterized the disease-linked clones, which were relatively rare in peripheral blood. Before this, some motif variants had been reported in reactive arthritis synovial fluid and blood.

The sequence came from a male donor with ankylosing spondylitis or in good health (not recorded which). Sequencing was performed on blood, either unsorted or a sorted T cell fraction (not recorded which). The chain employs TRBV12-3 or TRBV12-4 and TRBJ2-2, with TRBD2 matching 8 bases. The CDR3 is CASSLIAGTGELFF. The CDR3 nucleotides read TGTGCCAGCAGTTTAATAGCGGGAACCGGGGAGCTGTTTTTT.